These T cell receptor beta chains were read from a single sample in a study of shared clonotypes between healthy human individuals. Profiling relied on immunoSEQ multiplex PCR, and the TCRdb table lists in-frame clones only, not all of them. The data hold some 470,000 clones, with about three quarters observed a single time. Sequenced input: PBMCs. Every receptor here comes from a woman aged 40 to 50 in good health. Some clones in this sample may be carry-over from other donors' samples. The CDR3 runs from the conserved cysteine through the conserved F or W. A D gene is named only where the DNA matches it firmly. Not every row has a clone size; where given, it reads once, few, many or a size class.

CDR3aa | CDR3nt | j_gene | v_gene | abundance | d_gene
CASSAELQETQYF | TGTGCCAGCAGCGCAGAATTACAAGAGACCCAGTACTTC | TRBJ2-5 | TRBV7-3 | . | .
CASSPPSGRVADTQYF | TGTGCCAGCTCACCACCGAGCGGGAGGGTCGCAGATACGCAGTATTTT | TRBJ2-3 | TRBV18 | . | TRBD2
CASSFSSTGGSRAGELFF | TGTGCCAGCAGCTTCTCTTCGACAGGGGGCAGTAGGGCCGGGGAGCTGTTTTTT | TRBJ2-2 | TRBV7-2 | . | TRBD1
CASSLGVGVGEANVLTF | TGTGCCAGCAGCTTAGGGGTCGGGGTTGGTGAGGCCAACGTCCTGACTTTC | TRBJ2-6 | TRBV7-2 | . | .
CATSTQGEAEQFF | TGTGCCACCAGCACTCAGGGGGAGGCTGAGCAGTTCTTC | TRBJ2-1 | TRBV15 | . | .
CASSHGDREVDGYTF | TGTGCCAGCAGCCACGGAGACAGGGAAGTAGATGGCTACACCTTC | TRBJ1-2 | TRBV5-4 | . | TRBD1
CAWSRGIQDYGYTF | TGTGCCTGGAGCAGGGGTATTCAAGACTATGGCTACACCTTC | TRBJ1-2 | TRBV30 | . | .
CASSLDGISYEQYF | TGTGCCAGCAGCTTGGACGGGATATCCTACGAGCAGTACTTC | TRBJ2-7 | TRBV5-4 | . | .
CASSQLLQGPGDMGYTF | TGTGCCAGCAGCCAACTTCTACAGGGGCCGGGAGATATGGGCTACACCTTC | TRBJ1-2 | TRBV28 | . | TRBD1
CASSLVSASNQPQHF | TGTGCCAGCAGCTTAGTTTCGGCTAGCAATCAGCCCCAGCATTTT | TRBJ1-5 | TRBV7-8 | once | .
CATVSRVSYNEQFF | TGTGCCACCGTTTCTCGGGTATCCTACAATGAGCAGTTCTTC | TRBJ2-1 | TRBV28 | few | .
CASSQDGSGGKGKLFF | TGCGCCAGCAGCCAAGATGGGTCAGGGGGAAAGGGAAAACTGTTTTTT | TRBJ1-4 | TRBV4-1 | . | TRBD1
CASSDGLVGNEQFF | TGTGCCAGCAGCGATGGACTAGTTGGCAATGAGCAGTTCTTC | TRBJ2-1 | TRBV7-3 | many | TRBD2
CASSFFGQGDTQYF | TGCGCCAGCAGCTTCTTCGGACAAGGCGATACGCAGTATTTT | TRBJ2-3 | TRBV5-1 | . | .
CASSPPDARWNEQFF | TGTGCCAGCTCACCACCGGATGCTCGTTGGAATGAGCAGTTCTTC | TRBJ2-1 | TRBV18 | . | .
CASSYGTGGGDEQFF | TGTGCCAGCAGTTACGGCACAGGGGGCGGCGATGAGCAGTTCTTC | TRBJ2-1 | TRBV6-6 | . | TRBD1
CASSEQGPGELFF | TGCGCCAGCAGCGAACAGGGGCCCGGGGAGCTGTTTTTT | TRBJ2-2 | TRBV5-1 | . | TRBD1
CASSLVLSGNEQFF | TGCGCCAGCAGCTTGGTTCTTAGCGGCAATGAGCAGTTCTTC | TRBJ2-1 | TRBV5-1 | . | .
CASSLSLDRAYEQYF | TGTGCCAGCAGCTTGTCTTTGGACAGGGCCTACGAGCAGTACTTC | TRBJ2-7 | TRBV5-4 | few | TRBD1
CAWRSGVNTGELFF | TGTGCCTGGAGGTCGGGAGTGAACACCGGGGAGCTGTTTTTT | TRBJ2-2 | TRBV30 | . | .
CASSLLAGRGTQYF | TGTGCCAGCAGCTTGTTAGCGGGTCGAGGGACCCAGTACTTC | TRBJ2-5 | TRBV5-6 | few | TRBD2
CGATGQGAHEQYF | TGCGGCGCCACGGGACAGGGGGCTCACGAGCAGTACTTC | TRBJ2-7 | TRBV29-1 | many | TRBD1
CAMGLAGESTQYF | TGTGCCATGGGACTAGCGGGAGAGAGTACGCAGTATTTT | TRBJ2-3 | TRBV10-3 | . | TRBD2
CASSPGGETQYF | TGTGCCAGCAGCCCCGGCGGGGAGACCCAGTACTTC | TRBJ2-5 | TRBV6-5 | . | .
CAWSAVIAGGSYNEQFF | TGTGCCTGGAGTGCGGTGATAGCGGGAGGGTCCTACAATGAGCAGTTCTTC | TRBJ2-1 | TRBV30 | . | TRBD2
CASSLRPTGSPGEQYF | TGCGCCAGCAGCTTGAGGCCGACAGGGTCGCCGGGGGAGCAGTACTTC | TRBJ2-7 | TRBV5-1 | once | TRBD1
CASGGQLPYGYTF | TGTGCCAGCGGTGGACAGCTCCCCTATGGCTACACCTTC | TRBJ1-2 | TRBV28 | . | .
CASGDRDQETQYF | TGTGCCAGCGGCGACAGAGACCAAGAGACCCAGTACTTC | TRBJ2-5 | TRBV18 | . | .
CASSVVSDADTQYF | TGTGCCAGCAGCGTAGTGTCAGACGCAGATACGCAGTATTTT | TRBJ2-3 | TRBV9 | few | .
CASSTGVGNTIYF | TGTGCCAGTAGCACAGGGGTGGGAAACACCATATATTTT | TRBJ1-3 | TRBV19 | . | TRBD1
CASSQGQNFYEQYF | TGCGCCAGCAGCCAAGGACAGAACTTCTACGAGCAGTACTTC | TRBJ2-7 | TRBV4-1 | . | .
CASRDRGQSLGYTF | TGTGCCAGCAGGGACAGGGGGCAAAGCCTTGGCTACACCTTC | TRBJ1-2 | TRBV19 | . | TRBD1
CASSILAGVSGELFF | TGTGCCAGCAGTATACTAGCGGGAGTTTCCGGGGAGCTGTTTTTT | TRBJ2-2 | TRBV7-2 | . | TRBD2
CASSVYRENTEAFF | TGTGCCAGCAGCGTCTACAGGGAGAACACTGAAGCTTTCTTT | TRBJ1-1 | TRBV7-2 | . | .
CASSERSGRAGDEQYF | TGTGCCAGCAGTGAACGCAGCGGGAGGGCCGGGGACGAGCAGTACTTC | TRBJ2-7 | TRBV2 | . | TRBD2
CASSEGQGSQETQYF | TGTGCCAGCAGCGAGGGACAGGGGAGCCAAGAGACCCAGTACTTC | TRBJ2-5 | TRBV9 | . | TRBD1
CASSSLALGELFF | TGCGCCAGCAGCTCCCTAGCGTTAGGGGAGCTGTTTTTT | TRBJ2-2 | TRBV5-1 | many | .
CSVGQRSSYNEQFF | TGCAGCGTTGGACAGCGTTCCTCCTACAATGAGCAGTTCTTC | TRBJ2-1 | TRBV29-1 | . | .
CAWSGDSNQPQHF | TGTGCCTGGAGTGGTGATAGCAATCAGCCCCAGCATTTT | TRBJ1-5 | TRBV30 | . | .
CASSTRGWGEQYF | TGTGCCAGCAGTACCAGGGGTTGGGGCGAGCAGTACTTC | TRBJ2-7 | TRBV2 | . | .
CASSLKGQKSYEKLFF | TGTGCCAGCAGCCTGAAGGGACAGAAAAGTTATGAAAAACTGTTTTTT | TRBJ1-4 | TRBV5-4 | few | TRBD1
CASSLARGFSDTEAFF | TGTGCCAGCAGCTTGGCCAGGGGTTTTTCGGACACTGAAGCTTTCTTT | TRBJ1-1 | TRBV5-4 | . | .
CASSIGGLAGVGELFF | TGTGCCAGTAGTATAGGGGGTCTCGCGGGAGTCGGGGAGCTGTTTTTT | TRBJ2-2 | TRBV19 | . | TRBD2
CASSPNPGRGKDYGYTF | TGTGCCAGCAGCCCCAACCCGGGGAGGGGCAAAGACTATGGCTACACCTTC | TRBJ1-2 | TRBV28 | once | .
CSATGQGNTEAFF | TGCAGCGCAACAGGACAGGGGAACACTGAAGCTTTCTTT | TRBJ1-1 | TRBV29-1 | . | TRBD1
CASSLFGETQYF | TGTGCCAGCAGTTTATTCGGCGAGACCCAGTACTTC | TRBJ2-5 | TRBV27 | . | .
CASRGAGRTYEQYF | TGTGCCAGCAGGGGGGCCGGACGTACCTACGAGCAGTACTTC | TRBJ2-7 | TRBV6-5 | once | .
CASSPLAGFPYEQYF | TGTGCCAGCAGCCCACTAGCGGGATTCCCCTACGAGCAGTACTTC | TRBJ2-7 | TRBV28 | . | TRBD2
CASSSGLADVHEQYF | TGTGCCAGCAGCTCGGGACTAGCGGACGTCCACGAGCAGTACTTC | TRBJ2-7 | TRBV7-9 | . | TRBD2
CASSLAPGPETQYF | TGTGCCAGCAGCTTAGCCCCGGGACCAGAGACCCAGTACTTC | TRBJ2-5 | TRBV11-2 | . | .
CASSLGLASYEQYF | TGTGCCAGCAGCTTAGGACTAGCTTCTTACGAGCAGTACTTC | TRBJ2-7 | TRBV5-6 | . | TRBD2
CASSQDFRTGVGYTF | TGTGCCAGCAGCCAAGATTTCAGGACAGGAGTTGGCTACACCTTC | TRBJ1-2 | TRBV14 | . | TRBD1